A selection of T cell receptor beta chains follows, all from one sample in a study of siplizumab effects on memory and regulatory T cells. Sequencing was performed with immunoSEQ multiplex PCR; in TCRdb, only in-frame clones are kept and a portion is missing. Of about 94,000 clones in the sample, 85% to 95% are singletons; the top ten hold around 0.3%. Sequences were obtained from non-Treg CD4+ T cells sorted from blood. The receptors were sampled from a human donor in good health. Each CDR3 is given with its conserved first and last residue. The D gene is left open where the match is weak. Rows give clone size only sometimes, using once, few, many, or a class for an expanded clone.

.,.,TRBJ1-3,TRBV18,CASSPDVFGGNTIYF,TGTGCCAGCTCACCGGATGTTTTTGGGGGAAACACCATATATTTT
.,TRBD1,TRBJ2-7,TRBV6-5,CASSLPGQGRYEQYF,TGTGCCAGCAGTCTCCCGGGACAGGGGCGCTACGAGCAGTACTTC
.,.,TRBJ2-5,TRBV6-6,CASSYGSGQETQYF,TGTGCCAGCAGTTACGGGAGCGGCCAAGAGACCCAGTACTTC
.,TRBD1,TRBJ2-7,TRBV7-8,CASSYRSQGAADEQYF,TGTGCCAGCAGCTACCGCTCACAGGGGGCTGCGGACGAGCAGTACTTC
.,.,TRBJ1-1,TRBV5-4,CASSLQGGTEAFF,TGTGCCAGCAGCTTGCAGGGTGGTACTGAAGCTTTCTTT
.,.,TRBJ1-1,TRBV9,CASSVGAGMNTEAFF,TGTGCCAGCAGCGTGGGTGCAGGGATGAACACTGAAGCTTTCTTT
.,.,TRBJ1-1,TRBV5-6,CASSPTWGSGNTEAFF,TGTGCCAGCAGCCCTACGTGGGGGTCTGGGAACACTGAAGCTTTCTTT
.,TRBD2,TRBJ2-1,TRBV27,CASSSGGGAPSSYNEQFF,TGTGCCAGCAGTTCTGGCGGGGGGGCCCCCAGCTCCTACAATGAGCAGTTCTTC
.,.,TRBJ2-7,TRBV4-1,CASSQAASYEQYF,TGCGCCAGCAGCCAAGCGGCCTCCTACGAGCAGTACTTC
.,.,TRBJ2-1,TRBV11-3,CASSVRTLNNEQFF,TGTGCCAGCAGCGTCAGGACCCTCAACAATGAGCAGTTCTTC
.,.,TRBJ1-3,TRBV5-6,CASSSPGTSGNTIYF,TGTGCCAGCAGCTCTCCAGGGACCTCTGGAAACACCATATATTTT
.,TRBD1,TRBJ2-4,TRBV5-4,CASSLKGQGTAKNIQYF,TGTGCCAGCAGCTTAAAGGGACAGGGCACAGCCAAAAACATTCAGTACTTC
.,.,TRBJ2-7,TRBV7-3,CASSLTRQGGQYF,TGTGCCAGCAGCTTAACCCGACAGGGAGGGCAGTACTTC
once,TRBD1,TRBJ1-1,TRBV18,CASSPGQAPNTEAFF,TGTGCCAGCTCACCAGGACAGGCCCCGAACACTGAAGCTTTCTTT
.,.,TRBJ2-1,TRBV9,CASSQEERIYNEQFF,TGTGCCAGCAGCCAAGAGGAGCGGATCTACAATGAGCAGTTCTTC
.,.,TRBJ2-1,TRBV15,CATSREGGEQFF,TGTGCCACCAGCAGAGAAGGGGGTGAGCAGTTCTTC
.,.,TRBJ1-5,TRBV19,CASSIYRDQPQHF,TGTGCCAGTAGTATATACAGGGACCAGCCCCAGCATTTT
.,.,TRBJ2-1,TRBV27,CASSTSVDEQFF,TGTGCCAGCAGCACCTCCGTGGATGAGCAGTTCTTC
.,.,TRBJ1-1,TRBV29-1,CSVELAMNTEAFF,TGCAGCGTTGAGTTAGCTATGAACACTGAAGCTTTCTTT
few,TRBD2,TRBJ2-7,TRBV6-1,CASSGDYGWEQYF,TGTGCCAGCAGTGGGGACTACGGATGGGAGCAGTACTTC
.,.,TRBJ1-3,TRBV6-6,CASSSQGTGNTIYF,TGTGCCAGCAGTTCACAGGGTACTGGAAACACCATATATTTT
once,.,TRBJ1-1,TRBV18,CASSPTQQVQSEAFF,TGTGCCAGCTCACCCACCCAACAAGTCCAATCTGAAGCTTTCTTT
.,.,TRBJ2-6,TRBV5-1,CASSFGSSGANVLTF,TGCGCCAGCAGCTTTGGCTCCTCTGGGGCCAACGTCCTGACTTTC
.,TRBD2,TRBJ2-2,TRBV5-1,CASSLYSAGANGELFF,TGCGCCAGCAGCTTATATTCAGCGGGAGCTAACGGGGAGCTGTTTTTT
.,TRBD1,TRBJ1-5,TRBV5-6,CASSLAGQGYQPQHF,TGTGCCAGCAGCTTGGCGGGACAGGGGTATCAGCCCCAGCATTTT
once,.,TRBJ1-1,TRBV7-9,CASSLVAGGNTEAFF,TGTGCCAGCAGCTTAGTAGCGGGGGGAAACACTGAAGCTTTCTTT
.,TRBD2,TRBJ2-3,TRBV6-6,CASSPRLAPDTQYF,TGTGCCAGCAGTCCCAGACTAGCCCCAGATACGCAGTATTTT
.,TRBD2,TRBJ2-5,TRBV6-6,CASTTEGGLETQYF,TGTGCCAGCACCACAGAGGGAGGGTTGGAGACCCAGTACTTC
.,TRBD1,TRBJ2-3,TRBV10-3,CAISGTNRGRTDTQYF,TGTGCCATCAGTGGAACGAACAGGGGGCGCACAGATACGCAGTATTTT
.,TRBD2,TRBJ2-5,TRBV2,CASSLSGGAKTQYF,TGTGCCAGCAGTTTGTCGGGAGGGGCGAAGACCCAGTACTTC
.,.,TRBJ1-1,TRBV10-1,CASSESGAGSAFF,TGCGCCAGCAGTGAGTCGGGGGCAGGGTCAGCTTTCTTT
.,TRBD1,TRBJ1-6,TRBV10-3,CAIKGQGLGPLHF,TGTGCCATCAAGGGACAGGGGCTTGGACCCCTCCACTTT
.,.,TRBJ1-5,TRBV29-1,CSAVPGQGQPQHF,TGCAGCGCTGTCCCGGGGCAAGGTCAGCCCCAGCATTTT
once,TRBD2,TRBJ2-1,TRBV5-4,CASSFTSGGTNEQFF,TGTGCCAGCAGCTTTACTAGCGGGGGGACCAATGAGCAGTTCTTC
.,TRBD1,TRBJ2-5,TRBV5-4,CASSLEQGVKETQYF,TGTGCCAGCAGCTTGGAACAGGGGGTAAAGGAGACCCAGTACTTC
.,.,TRBJ1-5,TRBV2,CASKGGKRDQPQHF,TGTGCCAGCAAGGGGGGGAAGAGGGATCAGCCCCAGCATTTT
.,TRBD2,TRBJ2-5,TRBV6-5,CASSYSTSGGQETQYF,TGTGCCAGCAGTTACTCTACTAGCGGGGGCCAGGAGACCCAGTACTTC
.,TRBD1,TRBJ2-1,TRBV6-6,CASRTRTGSSYNEQFF,TGTGCCAGCAGAACCCGGACAGGGAGCTCCTACAATGAGCAGTTCTTC
.,TRBD1,TRBJ2-3,TRBV11-2,CASSPQGYSTDTQYF,TGTGCCAGCAGCCCACAGGGGTATAGCACAGATACGCAGTATTTT
.,.,TRBJ2-1,TRBV10-1,CASSDRGRGEQFF,TGCGCCAGCAGTGATCGCGGTCGGGGTGAGCAGTTCTTC
.,.,TRBJ2-3,TRBV5-4,CASSLGLASADTQYF,TGTGCCAGCAGCTTGGGCCTAGCTAGCGCAGATACGCAGTATTTT
.,TRBD2,TRBJ2-7,TRBV5-1,CASSLAPSGSGEQYF,TGCGCCAGCAGCTTGGCCCCTAGCGGGAGCGGAGAGCAGTACTTC
once,.,TRBJ1-3,TRBV6-5,CASSYSDSHSGNTIYF,TGTGCCAGCAGTTACTCGGACAGCCACTCTGGAAACACCATATATTTT
.,TRBD2,TRBJ2-1,TRBV29-1,CSVDYSGSWYNEQFF,TGCAGCGTTGATTATAGCGGGAGCTGGTATAATGAGCAGTTCTTC
.,TRBD2,TRBJ2-1,TRBV10-1,CASSEGLAGGRNEQFF,TGCGCCAGCAGTGAGGGACTAGCGGGGGGCCGGAATGAGCAGTTCTTC
.,TRBD1,TRBJ1-2,TRBV4-2,CASSQQPGQSNYGYTF,TGTGCCAGCAGCCAGCAACCGGGACAGAGTAACTATGGCTACACCTTC
.,.,TRBJ1-1,TRBV15,CATSRATANTEAFF,TGTGCCACCAGCAGAGCCACAGCGAACACTGAAGCTTTCTTT
.,.,TRBJ1-1,TRBV18,CASSPPSTNTEAFF,TGTGCCAGCTCACCACCCAGCACGAACACTGAAGCTTTCTTT
.,TRBD2,TRBJ2-1,TRBV5-1,CASSFGGSGGSSYNEQFF,TGCGCCAGCAGCTTCGGGGGTAGCGGGGGATCCTCCTACAATGAGCAGTTCTTC
.,.,TRBJ1-3,TRBV6-5,CASQGHGANTIYF,TGTGCCAGCCAGGGTCACGGCGCAAACACCATATATTTT
.,TRBD2,TRBJ2-3,TRBV2,CASSAERGSTDTQYF,TGTGCCAGCAGTGCCGAGCGGGGGAGCACAGATACGCAGTATTTT
.,TRBD1,TRBJ2-2,TRBV4-1,CASSQDGTGHTGELFF,TGCGCCAGCAGCCAAGATGGGACAGGACACACCGGGGAGCTGTTTTTT
.,.,TRBJ2-1,TRBV18,CASSPLGGNEQFF,TGTGCCAGCTCACCACTCGGCGGCAATGAGCAGTTCTTC